This passage covers 3 T cell receptor beta chains from one sample sequenced in a study of cytomegalovirus exposure and HLA in healthy donors. Profiling relied on immunoSEQ multiplex PCR, and the TCRdb table lists in-frame clones only, not all of them. Here the sample spans some 260,000 clones, roughly 87% being singletons. The specimen sequenced was PBMCs. The receptors shown here come from a man aged 18 to 29 in good health and CMV-seropositive.

This clone has only one observation. This chain joins TRBV5-4 and TRBJ2-3, with TRBD2 identical over 7 bases. Germline CDR1 reads SGHNT; CDR2 reads YYREEE (reference sequence). The ends lost 6 bases at V and 2 bases at J; junction bases unmatched: 9. The CDR3 covers 15 residues. The CDR3 loop reads CASTWMAGDTDTQYF. CDR3 nucleotides: TGTGCCAGCACCTGGATGGCGGGAGACACAGATACGCAGTATTTT.

The chain links TRBV28 to TRBJ2-7; D uncertain. Germline values: CDR1 MDHEN, CDR2 SYDVKM. The CDR3 has 11 residues. V lost 5 bases to trimming and J lost 6 bases, with 8 bases between them. The CDR3 bases are TGTGCCAGCAGTACCCGACCCGAGCAGTACTTC. Amino acid sequence: CASSTRPEQYF.

J is TRBJ2-7 and V is TRBV29-1; D assignment may be TRBD1 or TRBD2 (5 bases each). The V end was cut by 4 bases, the J end by 3 bases, with 10 bases between. Germline CDR1 SQVTM, CDR2 ANQGSEA. There are 12 residues in the CDR3. The CDR3: CSVGEQGYEQYF. For the CDR3, the DNA is TGCAGCGTTGGGGAGCAGGGCTACGAGCAGTACTTC.